This TCR beta chain stems from a study of blood T cell repertoires in COVID-19. Study details: Spain, Italy and the United States supplied samples that represented acute and convalescent COVID-19. Nucleic acid was either cDNA or gDNA, and it came from T cells, B-cell-depleted T cells, or PBMCs.

Seattle cases were enrolled at active infection and followed longitudinally. Trimming took off 6 bases at V and 3 bases at J, with 9 bases between the two ends. Germline lookup yields CDR1 ENHRY and CDR2 SYGVKD. The CDR3 runs to 13 residues. In the study's own analysis: Nucleated cell number was recorded as an estimate derived from reference gene primer amplification. Profiling relied on immunoSEQ multiplex PCR, and the TCRdb table lists in-frame clones only, not all of them. Clone size and the V and J calls come from that table; the DNA yielded D and trimming. The sample lists about 240,000 clones; 80% to 90% were seen once.

V usage is TRBV10-3 and J usage is TRBJ1-3; D perhaps matches TRBD1 (5 bases). The sequenced sample was peripheral blood. The clonotype originates from a woman older than 75 with COVID-19, enrolled during active disease. Written as DNA, the CDR3 is TGTGCCATCAGCTCAGGGAATGGAAACACCATATATTTT. It codes for CAISSGNGNTIYF.